These 20 T cell receptor beta chains share one sample of origin, sequenced in a study of identical twins. TCRdb reanalysed the 5' RACE reads using MiXCR and keeps one entry per CDR3 protein. The data contain 400,000 to 500,000 distinct CDR3 sequences, approximately 14% of them singletons. These same data were also listed under a study on yellow fever vaccine responses in identical twins.

Sequencing was done on a sample of CD4+ T cells sorted from blood. These receptors were obtained from a woman aged 18-30 years in good health.

This clonotype has a count of ten or more. The V and J genes are TRBV20-1 and TRBJ1-5; D is uncertain. In germline, CDR1 is DFQATT, CDR2 SNEGSKA (reference sequence). The CDR3 contains 14 residues. CDR3 DNA: TGCAGAGCTCGACCCATAGCCAGCCATCAGCCCCAGCATTTT. Translating it yields CRARPIASHQPQHF.

The sample holds a few counts of this clonotype. V and J are TRBV3-1 and TRBJ1-5; D might be TRBD1 (6 bases). CDR1 and CDR2 (germline): LGHDT, YNNKEL (reference sequence). V was cut by 4 bases and J by 8 bases, with 15 bases left in between. The CDR3 covers 14 residues. CDR3 amino acids: CASSPSPTGEPQHF. DNA of the CDR3: TGTGCCAGCAGCCCTTCCCCGACAGGCGAGCCCCAGCATTTT.

This clonotype came up a few times. The CDR3 DNA sequence: TGTGCCACCAGCAGAACCGAAGCGGGGGGTGGAAACATTCAGTACTTC. It specifies CATSRTEAGGGNIQYF. J is TRBJ2-4 and V is TRBV15, with TRBD2 matching over 9 bases. Losses at the gene ends were 2 bases for V and 6 bases for J; bases not matched to a gene: 8. The CDR3 runs to 16 residues. Germline V gene data show CDR1 as LNHNV and CDR2 as YYDKDF (reference sequence).

The chain carries TRBV28 and TRBJ1-2; D remains unclear. The germline V gene encodes CDR1 MDHEN and CDR2 SYDVKM. V lost 4 bases to trimming and J lost 1 base, with 10 bases between them. The CDR3 is made up of 14 amino acids. The CDR3 region is CASSSAGGNYGYTF. In DNA, the CDR3 is TGTGCCAGCAGTTCTGCAGGTGGTAACTATGGCTACACCTTC.

This clonotype occurred a few times. The chain carries TRBV6-2 or TRBV6-3 and TRBJ2-5; D remains unclear. CDR3 size: 12 residues. Trimming cost V 2 bases and J 7 bases, with 8 bases left between them. Per the germline V gene, CDR1 is MNHEY and CDR2 is SVGEGT. CDR3 protein: CASSYARGTQYF. The CDR3 DNA follows: TGTGCCAGCAGTTACGCCCGCGGGACCCAGTACTTC.

The rearrangement joins TRBV27 to TRBJ2-5; 14 bases fit TRBD2. The length of the CDR3 is 17 residues. V trimming: 6 bases; J trimming: 9 bases; junction bases outside the gene matches: 15. Looked up from germline, CDR1 is MNHEY and CDR2 is SMNVEV (reference sequence). For the CDR3, the DNA is TGTGCCAGCAGAGCCGCCGGACTAGCGGGAGGTGGGTGGGCCCAGTACTTC. This gives the protein CASRAAGLAGGGWAQYF.

The chain employs TRBV4-3 and TRBJ2-5; no clear D gene. This CDR3 is 12 amino acids long. V was shortened by 0 bases and J by 7 bases, with 6 bases between the two germline ends. Germline CDR1 is LGHNA and CDR2 is YSLEER. In DNA, the CDR3 is TGCGCCAGCAGCCAAGATCGGGTGACCCAGTACTTC. Translation gives CASSQDRVTQYF.

This clonotype was detected only a few times. The gene calls are TRBV28 and TRBJ2-7; 8 bases match TRBD1. The germline V gene has CDR1 MDHEN and CDR2 SYDVKM. With 6 bases clipped from V and 1 base from J, the junction kept 8 bases outside the gene matches. The CDR3 runs to 15 residues. CDR3 nucleotide sequence: TGTGCCAGCAGACAACGGACAGGGCTGTCCTACGAGCAGTACTTC. Protein sequence: CASRQRTGLSYEQYF. The variable domain in full, with the rest retrieved from reference TRBV28 and TRBJ2-7, is DVKVTQSSRYLVKRTGEKVFLECVQDMDHENMFWYRQDPGLGLRLIYFSYDVKMKEKGDIPEGYSVSREKKERFSLILESASTNQTSMYLCASRQRTGLSYEQYFGPGTRLTVT.

There are a few counts of this clonotype. The chain is built from TRBV29-1 and TRBJ2-2, with TRBD2 matching 13 bases. In germline, CDR1 is SQVTM, CDR2 ANQGSEA. There are 16 residues in the CDR3. V dropped 7 bases and J dropped 7; count of bases not matched to a gene: 12. The CDR3 here is CSAGLAGDRAVGELFF. The CDR3 nucleotides are TGCAGCGCAGGACTAGCGGGAGATCGGGCGGTCGGGGAGCTGTTTTTT.

This chain links TRBV12-3 or TRBV12-4 with TRBJ2-5; the match to TRBD2 covers 16 bases. The CDR3 has 18 amino acids. J was trimmed by 4 bases and V by 5 bases; bases with no gene match: 10. The CDR3 nucleotides are TGTGCCAGCAGTCCCGGGACTAGCGGGGGGGCCGTCTCAGAGACCCAGTACTTC. This codes for CASSPGTSGGAVSETQYF.

The chain links TRBV5-1 to TRBJ2-1, with 9 bases fitting TRBD1. Germline assignment: CDR1 SGHRS and CDR2 YFSETQ. Trimming at V came to 4 bases and at J to 10 bases, leaving 9 bases not matched to a gene. This CDR3 comprises 14 residues. CDR3 residues: CASSPYRGPWEQFF. In DNA form, the CDR3 reads TGCGCCAGCAGCCCTTACAGGGGGCCCTGGGAGCAGTTCTTC.

This clonotype was seen at least ten times. The chain employs TRBV12-3 or TRBV12-4 and TRBJ2-5, with TRBD2 matching 11 bases. CDR3 length: 14 amino acids. J lost 5 bases, V lost 5 bases, and 4 bases had no gene match. CDR3 sequence: CASSTSGRRETQYF. CDR3 bases: TGTGCCAGCAGTACTAGCGGGAGAAGGGAGACCCAGTACTTC.

There are a few counts of this clonotype. The CDR3 sequence is CSALRDLSSYEQYF. The CDR3 bases are TGCAGTGCACTTCGGGACTTGAGCTCCTACGAGCAGTACTTC. The J gene is TRBJ2-7, the V gene TRBV20-1; D possibly corresponds to TRBD2 (6 bases). Trimming removed 6 bases from V and 0 bases from J, with 15 bases in between. There are 14 residues in the CDR3. Looked up from germline, CDR1 is DFQATT and CDR2 is SNEGSKA (reference sequence).

This chain uses TRBV20-1 with TRBJ2-1; 10 bases line up with TRBD1. In germline, CDR1 is DFQATT, CDR2 SNEGSKA (reference sequence). Unmatched junction bases numbered 3, after V lost 7 bases and J lost 6 bases. This CDR3 has 12 amino acids. CDR3 nucleotides: TGCAGTGGGGACAGGGGAGCCAATGAGCAGTTCTTC. Residues: CSGDRGANEQFF.

This clonotype has a handful of counts. This chain joins TRBV5-1 and TRBJ2-1; D not certain. Germline values: CDR1 SGHRS, CDR2 YFSETQ. The ends were cut back, 0 bases at V and 6 bases at J, with 19 bases in the middle. The CDR3 contains 17 residues. Here the CDR3 DNA reads TGCGCCAGCAGCTTGGCCACGAACTCCCTCGCTCGCAATGAGCAGTTCTTC. Translation: CASSLATNSLARNEQFF.

This clonotype has a count of ten or more. The CDR3 sequence: CSARDLRASVSYEQYF. CDR3 nucleotide sequence: TGCAGTGCTAGAGATCTCCGGGCTAGTGTATCCTACGAGCAGTACTTC. This chain joins TRBV20-1 and TRBJ2-7, with D hard to call. V was shortened by 0 bases and J by 1 base, with 16 bases between the two germline ends. The germline V gene encodes CDR1 DFQATT and CDR2 SNEGSKA (reference sequence). The CDR3 spans 16 residues.

This clonotype showed up just a few times. The rearrangement uses TRBV6-1 and TRBJ2-3; 7 bases line up with TRBD2. J was trimmed by 2 bases and V by 11 bases; bases with no gene match: 10. The CDR3 runs to 14 residues. The V gene's germline CDR1 is MNHNS and CDR2 SASEGT. This CDR3 reads CAHVWGGVTDTQYF. CDR3 DNA: TGTGCCCACGTATGGGGGGGGGTCACAGATACGCAGTATTTT.

A few counts support this clonotype. This rearrangement joins TRBV6-1 to TRBJ2-1; 9 bases match TRBD1. After removal of 6 bases from V and 4 bases from J, the junction contained 16 bases not matched to a gene. Germline assignment: CDR1 MNHNS and CDR2 SASEGT. The CDR3 consists of 18 residues. This chain's CDR3 is CASSLGQGNINQYNEQFF. CDR3 in DNA: TGTGCCAGCAGCCTTGGACAGGGGAACATAAACCAATACAATGAGCAGTTCTTC.

This clonotype was recorded once. This may arise from a read error, as a much more abundant clone is one base away. The genes are TRBV15 and TRBJ2-7; TRBD2 aligns across 8 bases. J was trimmed by 5 bases and V by 2 bases; bases with no gene match: 11. There are 16 residues in the CDR3. CDR1 and CDR2 (germline): LNHNV, YYDKDF (reference sequence). The CDR3 region is CATSRKSAGGPHEQYF. The CDR3 region has the DNA TGTGCCACCAGCAGAAAATCGGCGGGAGGCCCGCACGAGCAGTACTTC. Filled out from reference TRBV15 and TRBJ2-7, the complete variable domain reads DAMVIQNPRYQVTQFGKPVTLSCSQTLNHNVMYWYQQKSSQAPKLLFHYYDKDFNNEADTPDNFQSRRPNTSFCFLDIRSPGLGDTAMYLCATSRKSAGGPHEQYFGPGTRLTVT.

This sequence joins TRBV12-3 or TRBV12-4 and TRBJ1-6; 9 bases align to TRBD1. Trimming took 6 bases from V and 11 from J; bases not matched to a gene: 8. The CDR3 covers 14 residues. The CDR3 is CASSTGQGLAPLHF. CDR3 nucleotide sequence: TGTGCCAGCAGCACGGGACAGGGTTTGGCACCCCTCCACTTT.